The 13 T cell receptor beta chains listed next were all sequenced from one sample in a study of graft-versus-host responses after intestinal transplantation. Using immunoSEQ multiplex PCR, the repertoire was profiled, and TCRdb retains in-frame clones only, with some absent. The sample comprises some 97,000 clones, roughly 90% of which are singletons, and 0.95% rests with the top ten. These receptors have no known antigen. Sequenced here: unstimulated CD4+ T cells sorted from spleen or lymph node cells, sampled before transplant. All receptors come from a human donor who was the organ donor for an intestinal transplant.

This clone came up once. The chain carries TRBV4-2 and TRBJ1-2; possibly TRBD1 for D (5 bases). In germline, CDR1 is LGHNA, CDR2 YNFKEQ. The V and J ends lost 4 bases and 6 bases respectively, with 15 bases between them. The CDR3 is 14 residues long. The CDR3 is CASSLRGPPDGYTF. CDR3 in DNA: TGTGCCAGCAGCCTTAGGGGTCCCCCAGATGGCTACACCTTC.

The rearrangement links TRBV6-4 to TRBJ2-7; 8 positions match TRBD2. Germline lookup yields CDR1 MRHNA and CDR2 SNTAGT. J lost 4 bases, V lost 5 bases, and 4 bases had no gene match. The CDR3 is made up of 13 amino acids. CDR3 region: CASSPGGGYEQYF. For the CDR3, the DNA is TGTGCCAGCAGTCCGGGGGGGGGATACGAGCAGTACTTC.

The V call is TRBV9, the J call TRBJ2-1; D is tentatively TRBD1 or TRBD2 (6 bases each). The CDR3 has 16 amino acids. Germline V lookup: CDR1 SGDLS, CDR2 YYNGEE. Trimming removed 0 bases from V and 0 bases from J, with 10 bases in between. The chain's CDR3 is CASSVAEGGSYNEQFF. The DNA for the CDR3 is TGTGCCAGCAGCGTAGCGGAGGGGGGCTCCTACAATGAGCAGTTCTTC. Complete variable domain (other parts from reference TRBV9 and TRBJ2-1): DSGVTQTPKHLITATGQRVTLRCSPRSGDLSVYWYQQSLDQGLQFLIQYYNGEERAKGNILERFSAQQFPDLHSELNLSSLELGDSALYFCASSVAEGGSYNEQFFGPGTRLTVL.

The sample holds one count of this clone. The chain carries TRBV9 and TRBJ2-6, with no clear D. This CDR3 has 15 amino acids. Germline V gene lookup returns CDR1 SGDLS and CDR2 YYNGEE. Between the trimmed V and J ends, which lost 4 bases and 0 bases, there was a span of 8 bases. In nucleotides, the CDR3 is TGTGCCAGCAGCCTAACCTTCTCTGGGGCCAACGTCCTGACTTTC. Encoded protein: CASSLTFSGANVLTF.

The V and J genes are TRBV6-1 and TRBJ1-6, with D hard to call. The germline gives CDR1 MNHNS, CDR2 SASEGT. V lost 6 bases and J 11 bases, leaving 11 bases between the germline ends. This CDR3 has 12 residues. The CDR3 nucleotides are TGTGCCAGCAGCATGACACTACCACCCCTCCACTTT. As protein: CASSMTLPPLHF.

This clone was seen a few times. This chain joins TRBV19 and TRBJ1-6; D may be TRBD1 (6 bases). In germline, CDR1 is LNHDA, CDR2 SQIVND (reference sequence). The CDR3 is 17 residues long. Trimming took off 4 bases at V and 5 bases at J, with 18 bases between the two ends. The CDR3 region is CASSTRTGQMNNSPLHF. The CDR3 nucleotides read TGTGCCAGTAGTACCAGGACCGGACAGATGAATAATTCACCCCTCCACTTT.

The CDR3 protein is CASSLGAWTEAFF. Written as DNA, the CDR3 is TGTGCCAGCAGCTTGGGGGCATGGACTGAAGCTTTCTTT. The rearrangement uses TRBV5-4 and TRBJ1-1; D unclear. CDR3 length: 13 amino acids. CDR1 is SGHNT and CDR2 is YYREEE in the germline V gene (reference sequence). Trimming stripped 0 bases from V and 5 bases from J, with 8 bases between.

The V gene is TRBV7-2, the J gene TRBJ2-1; 11 bases are a match to TRBD2. V lost 1 base and J lost 7; bases outside the gene matches: 0. CDR3 size: 14 residues. The germline V gene encodes CDR1 SGHTA and CDR2 FQGNSA. CDR3 nucleotide sequence: TGTGCCAGCAGCTTAGTAGCGGGAGGGAATGAGCAGTTCTTC. This sequence encodes CASSLVAGGNEQFF.

V usage is TRBV4-1 and J usage is TRBJ2-7; TRBD2 matches 10 bases. This CDR3 is 14 amino acids long. CDR1 is MGHRA, CDR2 YSYEKL, per germline. The V gene end was trimmed by 8 bases and the J gene end by 3 bases; junction bases not matched to a gene: 7. The CDR3 loop reads CASQGSGGIYEQYF. CDR3 DNA: TGCGCCAGCCAGGGTAGCGGGGGGATCTACGAGCAGTACTTC.

The chain is built from TRBV18 and TRBJ1-1, with 7 nucleotides matching TRBD1. The CDR3 consists of 17 residues. Looked up from germline, CDR1 is KGHSH and CDR2 is LQKENI. V lost 1 base, J lost 1 base, and 9 bases stayed unmatched. The CDR3 sequence is CASSPQQGPPKNTEAFF. The CDR3 bases are TGTGCCAGCTCACCACAACAGGGGCCTCCTAAGAACACTGAAGCTTTCTTT.

V is TRBV10-3 and J is TRBJ2-3, with 10 bases that match TRBD1. CDR1 is ENHRY and CDR2 is SYGVKD in the germline V gene. The V and J ends lost 4 bases and 7 bases, in that order; junction bases with no gene match: 2. CDR3 size: 13 residues. The CDR3 loop reads CAISGQGAYTQYF. Written as DNA, the CDR3 is TGTGCCATCAGTGGACAGGGGGCTTATACGCAGTATTTT.

The gene calls are TRBV19 and TRBJ1-6, with a tentative D call TRBD1 (5 bases). Per the germline V gene, CDR1 is LNHDA and CDR2 is SQIVND (reference sequence). There are 18 residues in the CDR3. V gave up 5 bases and J gave up 0 bases, with 17 bases separating them. The CDR3 DNA reads TGTGCCAGTAGTGGCTCCCAGGGATCGAGCTCCTATAATTCACCCCTCCACTTT. It encodes CASSGSQGSSSYNSPLHF.

This chain joins TRBV5-4 and TRBJ2-7; tentative D call: TRBD2 (5 bases). The ends were cut back, 4 bases at V and 4 bases at J, with 24 bases in the middle. Germline loops: CDR1 SGHNT, CDR2 YYREEE (reference sequence). The CDR3 contains 17 residues. The CDR3 DNA reads as TGTGCCAGCAGCCCTATTCCCCGAGGACTGAGCGGATACGAGCAGTACTTC. It codes for CASSPIPRGLSGYEQYF.